This is a list of T cell receptor beta chains from one sample in a study of T cell repertoires in cytomegalovirus infection. TCRdb re-derived calls from the reads in MiXCR, one entry per CDR3 protein. The table has around 230,000 distinct CDR3 sequences, approximately 40% seen once. Antigens of these TCRs are unknown. Sequences were derived from CD8+ T cells from cultured PBMCs, sampled from culture after CMV antigen stimulation. The receptors were sampled from a human donor in good health (CMV status not recorded). Some clones in this sample may be carry-over from other donors' samples. CDR3s include the opening cysteine and the closing phenylalanine or tryptophan. Fields, in order: CDR3 length, V gene, D gene, clone size, J gene, CDR3 protein, CDR3 DNA. The D gene is left open where the match is weak. Clone size is shown for a subset of rows, as once, few, many or a class of expanded clone.

>13|TRBV10-2|TRBD1|-|TRBJ2-7
CASRQGYSYEQYF
TGCGCCAGTAGACAGGGTTACTCCTACGAGCAGTACTTC
>16|TRBV18|TRBD2|-|TRBJ2-1
CASSLTWEGRGNEQFF
TGTGCCAGCTCACTCACTTGGGAGGGCCGAGGCAATGAGCAGTTCTTC
>14|TRBV12-3/TRBV12-4|-|-|TRBJ2-7
CASSPRQEAYEQYF
TGTGCCAGCAGTCCTCGCCAAGAGGCCTACGAGCAGTACTTC
>15|TRBV27|TRBD1|-|TRBJ1-1
CASRTPAGGYTEAFF
TGTGCCAGCAGAACCCCCGCAGGGGGCTACACTGAAGCTTTCTTT
>16|TRBV24-1|TRBD1|-|TRBJ2-2
CATSEPRDRNTGELFF
TGTGCCACCAGTGAACCCCGGGACAGGAACACCGGGGAGCTGTTTTTT
>18|TRBV7-2|TRBD2|-|TRBJ2-3
CAGSPFLAGNWGTDTQYF
TGTGCCGGCAGCCCCTTCCTAGCGGGAAATTGGGGCACAGATACGCAGTATTTT
>16|TRBV10-3|-|few|TRBJ2-5
CAISDIIKGNQETQYF
TGTGCCATCAGCGACATCATTAAGGGCAACCAAGAGACCCAGTACTTC
>16|TRBV6-1|-|-|TRBJ2-7
CASSEAWDTGPYEQYF
TGTGCCAGCAGTGAAGCTTGGGACACAGGACCCTACGAGCAGTACTTC
>15|TRBV5-1|-|-|TRBJ1-2
CASSLDGERVYGYTF
TGCGCCAGCAGCTTGGATGGGGAAAGGGTGTATGGCTACACCTTC
>15|TRBV11-2|-|few|TRBJ2-1
CASSSTADFYNEQFF
TGTGCCAGCAGTTCCACCGCGGACTTTTACAATGAGCAGTTCTTC
>14|TRBV5-4|-|large|TRBJ2-1
CASSLGDNYNEQFF
TGTGCCAGCAGCTTGGGGGACAACTACAATGAGCAGTTCTTC
>15|TRBV7-2|TRBD2|few|TRBJ2-1
CASSAGLAGTSEQFF
TGTGCCAGCAGCGCCGGACTAGCGGGAACTTCCGAGCAGTTCTTC
>13|TRBV7-3|-|-|TRBJ2-1
CASSIEPDNEQFF
TGTGCCAGCAGCATCGAACCAGACAATGAGCAGTTCTTC
>11|TRBV29-1|-|-|TRBJ2-7
CSVEEGDGEYF
TGCAGCGTTGAAGAGGGGGACGGGGAGTACTTC
>14|TRBV4-1|-|-|TRBJ1-4
CASSQAATNEKLFF
TGCGCCAGCAGCCAAGCAGCAACTAATGAAAAACTGTTTTTT
>14|TRBV15|TRBD1|once|TRBJ2-1
CATLPDREYNEQFF
TGTGCCACGCTTCCGGACAGGGAGTACAATGAGCAGTTCTTC
>16|TRBV27|TRBD2|few|TRBJ2-7
CASSLKLAGASYEQYF
TGTGCCAGCAGTTTAAAACTAGCGGGAGCATCCTACGAGCAGTACTTC